This entry lists 10 T cell receptor beta chains sequenced from one sample in a study of cytomegalovirus exposure and HLA in healthy donors. PCR was performed using 60 Vbeta and 13 Jbeta primers. Repertoires were generated with immunoSEQ multiplex PCR, while TCRdb's copy carries only in-frame clones and drops some. The sample holds about 160,000 clones, about 65% seen once. The sample consisted of PBMCs. These receptors all stem from a woman aged 25 to 39 in good health and CMV-seronegative.

V is TRBV13 and J is TRBJ2-1, with unresolved D. Trimming stripped 8 bases from V and 5 bases from J, with 13 bases between. Germline loops: CDR1 PRHDT, CDR2 FYEKMQ (reference sequence). The CDR3 sequence is 13 residues long. The CDR3 region is CASLGDWDNEQFF. DNA of the CDR3: TGTGCCAGCCTTGGAGATTGGGACAATGAGCAGTTCTTC.

Worth noting for this clone: The germline gene is not matched at one end of the junction; a read error may be the cause. This chain joins TRBV7-9 and TRBJ2-2; weak D call: TRBD2 (5 bases). The germline CDR1 and CDR2 sequences are SEHNR and FQNEAQ (reference sequence). The CDR3 has 14 amino acids. CDR3 amino acids: CASSPPGNAGELFF. As DNA, the CDR3 is TGTGCCTCCAGCCCCCCCGGGAACGCCGGGGAGCTGTTTTTT.

This chain uses TRBV7-6 with TRBJ2-7; D is possibly TRBD2 (6 bases). V lost 0 bases and J 6 bases, leaving 9 bases between the germline ends. Per the germline V gene, CDR1 is SGHVS and CDR2 is FNYEAQ. The CDR3 spans 13 residues. In DNA, the CDR3 is TGTGCCAGCAGCTTAGCGAGGGACTTCGAGCAGTACTTC. Encoded protein: CASSLARDFEQYF. The whole variable domain, filled in from reference TRBV7-6 and TRBJ2-7, reads GAGVSQSPRYKVTKRGQDVALRCDPISGHVSLYWYRQALGQGPEFLTYFNYEAQQDKSGLPNDRFSAERPEGSISTLTIQRTEQRDSAMYRCASSLARDFEQYFGPGTRLTVT.

This sequence joins TRBV18 and TRBJ1-2, with D tentatively TRBD1 (5 bases). Germline CDR1 is KGHSH and CDR2 is LQKENI. V shed 2 bases and J shed 4 bases, with 14 bases lying between them. The CDR3 extends over 15 amino acids. The CDR3 DNA sequence: TGTGCCAGCTCACCAAGCTGGGGCGGGAGCTATGGCTACACCTTC. This gives the protein CASSPSWGGSYGYTF.

The V gene is TRBV30, the J gene TRBJ1-3; D perhaps matches TRBD1 (5 bases). The CDR3 consists of 13 residues. Germline lookup yields CDR1 GTSNPN and CDR2 SVGIG (reference sequence). Trimming took off 3 bases at V and 4 bases at J, with 10 bases between the two ends. The CDR3 loop is CAWSKGLGNTIYF. DNA of the CDR3: TGTGCCTGGAGCAAGGGGTTGGGAAACACCATATATTTT.

This clone was recorded a few times. The rearrangement uses TRBV2 and TRBJ2-3; weak D call: TRBD2 (6 bases). The length of the CDR3 is 15 residues. V gave up 4 bases and J gave up 2 bases, with 13 bases separating them. Germline V gene lookup returns CDR1 SNHLY and CDR2 FYNNEI. The DNA of the CDR3 is TGTGCCAGCAGTGGGGGACTCACCCCCACAGATACGCAGTATTTT. This sequence encodes CASSGGLTPTDTQYF.

V gene TRBV5-5 combines with J gene TRBJ1-1; TRBD1 might be the D (6 bases). V lost 0 bases to trimming and J lost 5 bases, with 8 bases between them. The CDR3 is 13 amino acids. Germline V gene data show CDR1 as SGHKS and CDR2 as YYEKEE (reference sequence). The CDR3 protein is CASSLEGGTEAFF. The CDR3, as DNA: TGTGCCAGCAGCTTGGAGGGGGGGACTGAAGCTTTCTTT. Together with reference TRBV5-5 and TRBJ1-1, the CDR3 gives the full variable domain: DAGVTQSPTHLIKTRGQQVTLRCSPISGHKSVSWYQQVLGQGPQFIFQYYEKEERGRGNFPDRFSARQFPNYSSELNVNALLLGDSALYLCASSLEGGTEAFFGQGTRLTVV.

CDR3 amino acids: CASSLAVNQETQYF. The CDR3 DNA sequence: TGTGCCAGCAGCTTAGCTGTCAACCAAGAGACCCAGTACTTC. This rearrangement joins TRBV7-8 to TRBJ2-5; D is uncertain. In germline, CDR1 is SGHVS, CDR2 FQNEAQ. V lost 0 bases and J 0 bases, leaving 5 bases between the germline ends. The CDR3 loop spans 14 amino acids.

As to this clone: Germline and junction disagree at one end, which may indicate a read error. The chain couples TRBV7-7 to TRBJ2-1, with TRBD2 identical over 14 bases. Germline V lookup: CDR1 SSHAT, CDR2 FNYEAQ (reference sequence). The CDR3 extends over 15 amino acids. CDR3 bases: TGTGCTAGCAGCTTAGGGACTAGCGGGAGATATGAGCAGTTCTTC. It specifies CASSLGTSGRYEQFF.

The rearrangement joins TRBV2 to TRBJ2-3; 8 nucleotides match TRBD1. The CDR3 has 14 residues. Germline V CDR1 and CDR2: SNHLY, FYNNEI. The V and J ends lost 7 bases and 10 bases, in that order; junction bases with no gene match: 13. CDR3 sequence reads: CASTPGQAAGAQYF. CDR3 sequence (DNA): TGTGCCAGCACCCCGGGACAGGCAGCAGGGGCGCAGTATTTT.